This TCR beta chain is drawn from a study of regulatory T cells in long-lasting Graves disease. Time point noted: newly diagnosed GD, antithyroid drugs for less than 3 months. The TCR library was made from RNA extracted from PBMCs. Arm-PCR of CDR3 regions and iRepertoire HTBI primers were used to build TCR beta libraries. A single record per CDR3 protein comes from TCRdb applying MiXCR to the multiplex PCR reads. The sample comprises over 200,000 distinct CDR3 sequences, approximately 18% of which are singletons, and about 15% rests with the top ten. The V gene's germline CDR1 is SGHVS and CDR2 FQNEAQ. This CDR3 region has 14 residues. V trimming: 4 bases; J trimming: 7 bases; junction bases outside the gene matches: 7. This clonotype was counted many times. These data were also filed under a second study, of T cells in Graves' hyperthyroidism and ophthalmopathy.

This chain joins TRBV7-8 and TRBJ2-1; 7 bases match TRBD1. This sequence originates from a young woman with Graves disease. The material was peripheral blood mononuclear cells (PBMCs), obtained at new diagnosis, from a patient treated with antithyroid drugs. The CDR3 is CASSSQTGRNEQFF. As DNA, the CDR3 is TGTGCCAGCAGCTCTCAGACAGGGCGGAATGAGCAGTTCTTC.